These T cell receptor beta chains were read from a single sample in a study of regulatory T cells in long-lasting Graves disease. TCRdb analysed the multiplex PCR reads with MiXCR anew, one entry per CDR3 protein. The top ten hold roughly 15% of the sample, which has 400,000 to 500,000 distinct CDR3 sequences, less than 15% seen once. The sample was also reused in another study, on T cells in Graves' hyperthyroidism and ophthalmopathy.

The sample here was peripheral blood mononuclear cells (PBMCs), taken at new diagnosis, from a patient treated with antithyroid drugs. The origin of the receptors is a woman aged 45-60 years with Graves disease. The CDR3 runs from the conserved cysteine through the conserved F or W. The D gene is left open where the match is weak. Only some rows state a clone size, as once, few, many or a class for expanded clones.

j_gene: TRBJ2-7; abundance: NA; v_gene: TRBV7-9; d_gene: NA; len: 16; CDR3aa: CASSSSLTSSSYEQYF; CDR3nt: TGTGCCAGCAGCTCCTCCTTAACAAGCTCCTCCTACGAGCAGTACTTC
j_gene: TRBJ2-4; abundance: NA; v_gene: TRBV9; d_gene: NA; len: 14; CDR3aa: CASSVGSGGNIQYF; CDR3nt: TGTGCCAGCAGCGTAGGATCTGGGGGAAACATTCAGTACTTC
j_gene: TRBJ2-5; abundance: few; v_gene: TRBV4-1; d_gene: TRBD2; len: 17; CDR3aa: CASSQSGSSGIQETQYF; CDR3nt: TGCGCCAGCAGCCAATCGGGGTCTAGCGGGATACAAGAGACCCAGTACTTC
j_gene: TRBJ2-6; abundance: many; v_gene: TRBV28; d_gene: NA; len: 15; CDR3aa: CASSFRDWGANVLTF; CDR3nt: TGTGCCAGCAGTTTTAGGGATTGGGGGGCCAACGTCCTGACTTTC
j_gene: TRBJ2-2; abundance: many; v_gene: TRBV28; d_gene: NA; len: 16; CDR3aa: CASSLYTGRYTGELFF; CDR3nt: TGTGCCAGCAGTTTATATACAGGGAGGTACACCGGGGAGCTGTTTTTT
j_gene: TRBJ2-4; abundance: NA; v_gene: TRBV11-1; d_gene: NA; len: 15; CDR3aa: CASSLLDGAKNIEYF; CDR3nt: TGTGCCAGCAGCTTATTGGACGGAGCCAAAAACATTGAGTACTTC
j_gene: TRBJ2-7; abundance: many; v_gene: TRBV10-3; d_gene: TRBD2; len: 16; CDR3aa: CAISDMRQGGSYEQYF; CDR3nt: TGTGCCATCAGTGACATGCGGCAGGGAGGGTCCTACGAGCAGTACTTC
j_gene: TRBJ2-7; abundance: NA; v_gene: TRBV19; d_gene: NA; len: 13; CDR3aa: CASSRELPYEQYF; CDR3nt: TGTGCCAGTAGTCGGGAGCTCCCCTACGAGCAGTACTTC
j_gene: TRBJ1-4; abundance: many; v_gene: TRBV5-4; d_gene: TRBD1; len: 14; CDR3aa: CASSTGTEDEKLFF; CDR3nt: TGTGCCAGCAGCACCGGGACAGAAGATGAAAAACTGTTTTTT
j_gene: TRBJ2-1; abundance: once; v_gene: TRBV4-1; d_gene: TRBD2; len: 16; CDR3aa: CASSQPTSGSWNEQFF; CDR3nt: TGCGCCAGCAGCCAACCGACTAGCGGGAGTTGGAATGAGCAGTTCTTC
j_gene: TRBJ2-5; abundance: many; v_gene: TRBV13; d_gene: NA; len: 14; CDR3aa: CASSLVSLAETQYF; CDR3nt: TGTGCCAGCAGCTTAGTGTCTTTGGCGGAGACCCAGTACTTC
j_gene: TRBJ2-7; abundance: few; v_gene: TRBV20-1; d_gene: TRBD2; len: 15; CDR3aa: CSARAPLGGGYEQYF; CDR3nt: TGCAGTGCTAGAGCCCCCCTTGGGGGAGGGTACGAGCAGTACTTC
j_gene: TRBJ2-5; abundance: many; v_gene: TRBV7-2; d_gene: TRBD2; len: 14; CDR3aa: CASSRPTSGSDQYF; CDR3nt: TGTGCCAGCAGCCGCCCTACTAGCGGGAGCGACCAGTACTTC
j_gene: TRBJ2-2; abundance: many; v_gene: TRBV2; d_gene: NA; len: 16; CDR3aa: CASSKLGFGNTGELFF; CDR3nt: TGTGCCAGCAGCAAATTAGGATTCGGGAACACCGGGGAGCTGTTTTTT
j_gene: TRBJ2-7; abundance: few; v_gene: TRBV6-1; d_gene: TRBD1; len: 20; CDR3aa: CASSFSRGQGLSRSSYEQYF; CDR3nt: TGTGCCAGCAGCTTTTCTCGAGGACAGGGGCTATCAAGGAGCTCCTACGAGCAGTACTTC
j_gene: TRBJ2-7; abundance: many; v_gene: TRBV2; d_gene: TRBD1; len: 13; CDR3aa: CASRGTGTSEQYF; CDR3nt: TGTGCCAGCAGGGGGACAGGCACCTCCGAGCAGTACTTC
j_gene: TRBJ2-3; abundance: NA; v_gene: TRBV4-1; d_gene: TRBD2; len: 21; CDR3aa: CASSQDSATSGRAGFGYTQYF; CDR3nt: TGCGCCAGCAGCCAAGATTCCGCGACTAGCGGGAGGGCCGGGTTCGGTTATACGCAGTATTTT
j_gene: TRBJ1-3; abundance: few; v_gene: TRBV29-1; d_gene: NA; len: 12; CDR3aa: CSVDRGGDTIYF; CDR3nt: TGCAGCGTTGACAGGGGAGGAGACACCATATATTTT
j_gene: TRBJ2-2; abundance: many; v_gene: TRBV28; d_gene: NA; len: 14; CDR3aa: CASSFIVDTGELFF; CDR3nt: TGTGCCAGCAGTTTTATCGTGGACACCGGGGAGCTGTTTTTT
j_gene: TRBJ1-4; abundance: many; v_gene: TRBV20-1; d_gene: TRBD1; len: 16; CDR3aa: CSATQAQGAGSEKLFF; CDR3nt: TGCAGTGCTACGCAGGCACAGGGGGCAGGGAGTGAAAAACTGTTTTTT
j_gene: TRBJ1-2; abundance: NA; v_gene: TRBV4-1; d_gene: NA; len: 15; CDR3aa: CASSQDPIYNYGYTF; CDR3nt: TGCGCCAGCAGCCAAGATCCTATATACAACTATGGCTACACCTTC
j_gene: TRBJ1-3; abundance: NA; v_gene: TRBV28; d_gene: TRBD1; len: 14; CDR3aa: CASALPGGGNTIYF; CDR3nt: TGTGCCAGCGCGTTGCCAGGGGGCGGAAACACCATATATTTT
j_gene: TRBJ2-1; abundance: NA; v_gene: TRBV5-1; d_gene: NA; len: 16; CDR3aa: CASSLAASGPSNEQFF; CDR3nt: TGCGCCAGCAGCTTGGCCGCCTCGGGACCATCCAATGAGCAGTTCTTC
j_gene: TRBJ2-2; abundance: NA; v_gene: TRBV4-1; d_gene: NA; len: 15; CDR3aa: CASSQDQLNTGELFF; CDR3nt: TGCGCCAGCAGCCAGGATCAATTGAACACCGGGGAGCTGTTTTTT
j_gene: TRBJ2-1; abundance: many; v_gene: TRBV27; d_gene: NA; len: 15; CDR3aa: CASSLRGALGYEQFF; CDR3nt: TGTGCCAGCAGTTTAAGGGGGGCGCTTGGGTATGAGCAGTTCTTC
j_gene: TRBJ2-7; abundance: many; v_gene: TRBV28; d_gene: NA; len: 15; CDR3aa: CASSLAPLGSYEQYF; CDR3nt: TGTGCCAGCAGTTTAGCTCCTTTGGGATCCTACGAGCAGTACTTC
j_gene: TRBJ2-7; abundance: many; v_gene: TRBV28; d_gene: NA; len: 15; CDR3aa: CASSLTDRGFYEQYF; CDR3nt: TGTGCCAGCAGTTTAACGGATCGGGGATTTTACGAGCAGTACTTC
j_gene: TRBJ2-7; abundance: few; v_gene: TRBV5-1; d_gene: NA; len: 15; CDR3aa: CASSLSGSMRSEQYF; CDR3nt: TGCGCCAGCAGCCTCTCCGGGTCTATGAGGAGCGAGCAGTACTTC
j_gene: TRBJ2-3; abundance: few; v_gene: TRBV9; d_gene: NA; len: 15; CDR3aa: CASSALPGRGNTQYF; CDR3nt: TGTGCCAGCAGCGCACTGCCAGGTCGTGGGAATACGCAGTATTTT
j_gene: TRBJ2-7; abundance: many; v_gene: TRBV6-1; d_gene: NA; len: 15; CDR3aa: CASSELAGARYEQYF; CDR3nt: TGTGCCAGCAGTGAATTGGCAGGGGCTAGGTACGAGCAGTACTTC
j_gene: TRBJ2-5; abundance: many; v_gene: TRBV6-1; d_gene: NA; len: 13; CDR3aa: CASSPGTRETQYF; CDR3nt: TGTGCCAGCAGCCCAGGCACCCGGGAGACCCAGTACTTC
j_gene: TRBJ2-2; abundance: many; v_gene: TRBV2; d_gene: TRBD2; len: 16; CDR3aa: CASRYPGRANTGELFF; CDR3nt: TGTGCCAGCAGATATCCGGGGAGGGCGAACACCGGGGAGCTGTTTTTT
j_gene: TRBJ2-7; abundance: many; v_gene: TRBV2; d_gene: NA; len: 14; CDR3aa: CASSDLGPLSEQYF; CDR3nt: TGTGCCAGCAGTGACCTCGGGCCCCTCTCGGAGCAGTACTTC
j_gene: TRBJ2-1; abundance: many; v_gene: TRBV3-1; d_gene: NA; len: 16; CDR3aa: CASSQRGAGGHGEQFF; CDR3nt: TGTGCCAGCAGCCAAAGAGGTGCAGGCGGGCATGGTGAGCAGTTCTTC
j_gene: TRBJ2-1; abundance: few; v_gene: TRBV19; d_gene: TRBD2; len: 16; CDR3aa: CASRGLAGTSGNEQFF; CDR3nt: TGTGCCAGTAGGGGACTAGCGGGAACCTCAGGGAATGAGCAGTTCTTC
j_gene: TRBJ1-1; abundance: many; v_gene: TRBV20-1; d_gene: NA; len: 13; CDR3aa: CSARDEGRAEAFF; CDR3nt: TGCAGTGCTAGAGATGAAGGGCGGGCTGAAGCTTTCTTT
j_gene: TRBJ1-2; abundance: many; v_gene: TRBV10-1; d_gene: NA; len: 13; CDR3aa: CASSESSNYGYTF; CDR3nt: TGCGCCAGCAGTGAATCCAGTAACTATGGCTACACCTTC